Listed below are T cell receptor beta chains from one sample, sequenced in a study of shared clonotypes between healthy human individuals. Clones were read by immunoSEQ multiplex PCR, and TCRdb kept only the in-frame ones, dropping some. Among nearly 2 million clones listed, about 95% were seen once. The sequenced sample was naive CD8+ T cells sorted from blood. The receptors stem from a man aged 18 to 29 in good health. CDR3s leave out the opening cysteine and the closing phenylalanine or tryptophan. For some rows the clone size is stated as once, few or many, or as a class when expanded; others skip it.

- TRBV7-8 ASSSDGEGSYEQY
- TRBV7-9 ASRETGATNTGELF
- TRBV29-1 SVKITSGVTDTQY
- TRBV27 ASRPHLGEYNEQF
- TRBV30 AWSSGGLEGQY
- TRBV13 ASSSDPGDYNEQF
- TRBV6-5 ASSYSRTGSGNTIY
- TRBV7-9 ASSPFTASTDTQY
- TRBV29-1 SVEDTLAGGLGNEQF
few TRBV4-1 ASSLGGYGYT
- TRBV28 ASSLSPLSTDTQY
once TRBV9 ASSVASASTDTQY
once TRBV11-2 ASSRTGGGQETQY
- TRBV29-1 SVVTSGDSIITDTQY
- TRBV6-5 ASSYNRLYGYT
- TRBV5-6 ASSSGVNTEAF
once TRBV7-6 ASSPGGAEAF
- TRBV10-3 AISDTGHSNQPQH
- TRBV6-7 ASSHMRASYGYT
- TRBV27 ASSWAGISPLH
once TRBV5-6 ASSLGDPSNQPQH
- TRBV19 ASSMLGTGSYSNQPQH
- TRBV13 ASSWEQGSGYGYT
- TRBV6-5 ASSYLRGGETQY
- TRBV19 ASSNGLYEQY
- TRBV7-3 ASSLGAGNTEAF
once TRBV27 ASSPGGGANEKLF
- TRBV2 ASSDPSNSYEQY
- TRBV10-3 AISEYADHLPYEQY
- TRBV7-9 ASSFTGSAEAF
- TRBV4-1 ASSQAPASGNYEQY
few TRBV9 ASSRSGELF
- TRBV11-1 ASSLGQGASYEQY
- TRBV15 ATSISSGGSTEQY
once TRBV19 ASSDLGHESRNTIY
- TRBV7-8 ASSLAGTDRYQETQY
- TRBV29-1 SVDPPWGPEAF
- TRBV30 AWSGGGTEVSYNSPLH
- TRBV9 ASSVGTGNEKLF
- TRBV5-1 ASSWGTGGQDGYT
once TRBV6-5 ASSYSSNEKLF
- TRBV27 ASSLTGGGYEQY
- TRBV20-1 SARAHEQY
- TRBV11-2 ASSLTTAREQY
- TRBV5-1 ASSFSSGGLTDTQY
- TRBV7-8 ASAVDALESYEQY
- TRBV10-1 ASSESRLSYEQY
- TRBV11-3 ASSLRGQETQY
- TRBV5-8 ASSFSGGTQETQY
- TRBV6-5 ASSLVTSDTQY
once TRBV7-9 ASSLAGQDYNEQF
- TRBV10-3 AISETRGPGANVLT
- TRBV7-9 ASSLGDYEQF